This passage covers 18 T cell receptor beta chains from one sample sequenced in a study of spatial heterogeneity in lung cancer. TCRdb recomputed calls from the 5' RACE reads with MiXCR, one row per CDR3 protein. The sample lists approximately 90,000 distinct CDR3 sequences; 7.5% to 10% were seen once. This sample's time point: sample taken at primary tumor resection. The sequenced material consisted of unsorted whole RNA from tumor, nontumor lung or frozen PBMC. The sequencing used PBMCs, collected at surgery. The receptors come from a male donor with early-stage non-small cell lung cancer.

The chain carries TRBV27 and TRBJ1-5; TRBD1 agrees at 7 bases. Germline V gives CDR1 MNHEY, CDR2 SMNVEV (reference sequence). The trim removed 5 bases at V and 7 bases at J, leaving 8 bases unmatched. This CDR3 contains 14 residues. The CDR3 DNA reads TGTGCCAGCAGTAACGACAGGGCAGGACAGCCCCAGCATTTT. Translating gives CASSNDRAGQPQHF.

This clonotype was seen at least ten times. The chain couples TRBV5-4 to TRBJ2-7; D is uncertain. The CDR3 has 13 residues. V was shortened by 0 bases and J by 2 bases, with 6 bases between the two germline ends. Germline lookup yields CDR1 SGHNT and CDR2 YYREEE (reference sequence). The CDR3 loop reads CASSLDQTYEQYF. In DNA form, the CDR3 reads TGTGCCAGCAGCTTGGACCAGACCTACGAGCAGTACTTC.

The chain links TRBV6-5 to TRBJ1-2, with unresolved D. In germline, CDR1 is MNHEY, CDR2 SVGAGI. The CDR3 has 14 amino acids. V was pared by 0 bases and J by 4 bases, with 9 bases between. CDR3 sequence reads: CASSYSRGSYGYTF. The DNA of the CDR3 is TGTGCCAGCAGTTACTCGAGAGGGAGCTATGGCTACACCTTC.

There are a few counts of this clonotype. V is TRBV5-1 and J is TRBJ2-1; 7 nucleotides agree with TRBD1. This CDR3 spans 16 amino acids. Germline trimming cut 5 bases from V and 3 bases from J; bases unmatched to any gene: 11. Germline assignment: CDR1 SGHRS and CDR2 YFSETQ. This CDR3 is CASRKELAGGYNEQFF. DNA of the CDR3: TGCGCCAGCAGGAAGGAGCTGGCAGGGGGCTACAATGAGCAGTTCTTC.

CDR3 nucleotide sequence: TGTGCCATCAGTGGAGCGGACAGGGTTTCGGGCACAGATACGCAGTATTTT. The encoded protein is CAISGADRVSGTDTQYF. The chain recombines TRBV10-3 with TRBJ2-3; 8 bases map to TRBD1. Germline-derived CDR1 and CDR2 are ENHRY and SYGVKD. The length of the CDR3 is 17 residues. After removal of 4 bases from V and 1 base from J, the junction contained 10 bases not matched to a gene.

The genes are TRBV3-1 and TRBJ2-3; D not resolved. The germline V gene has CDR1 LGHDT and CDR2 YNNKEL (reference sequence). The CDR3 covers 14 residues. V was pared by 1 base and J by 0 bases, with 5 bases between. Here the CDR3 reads CASSQVRSTDTQYF. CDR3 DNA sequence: TGTGCCAGCAGCCAAGTGCGTAGCACAGATACGCAGTATTTT.

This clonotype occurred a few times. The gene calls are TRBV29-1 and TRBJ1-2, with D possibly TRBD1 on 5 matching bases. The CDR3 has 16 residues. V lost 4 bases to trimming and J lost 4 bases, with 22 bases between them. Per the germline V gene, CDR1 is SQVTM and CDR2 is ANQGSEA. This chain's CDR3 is CSVVPPTEGRFYGYTF. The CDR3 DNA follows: TGCAGCGTTGTACCACCGACAGAGGGAAGGTTCTATGGCTACACCTTC. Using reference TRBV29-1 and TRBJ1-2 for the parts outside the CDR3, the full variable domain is SAVISQKPSRDICQRGTSLTIQCQVDSQVTMMFWYRQQPGQSLTLIATANQGSEATYESGFVIDKFPISRPNLTFSTLTVSNMSPEDSSIYLCSVVPPTEGRFYGYTFGSGTRLTVV.

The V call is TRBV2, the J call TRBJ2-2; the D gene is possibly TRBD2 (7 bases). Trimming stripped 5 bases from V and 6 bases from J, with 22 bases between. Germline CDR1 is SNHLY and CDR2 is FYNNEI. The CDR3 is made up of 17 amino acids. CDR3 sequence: CASSQGPRGGAAGELFF. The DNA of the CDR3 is TGTGCCAGCAGTCAAGGGCCACGCGGGGGCGCGGCCGGGGAGCTGTTTTTT.

The CDR3 reads CSAPQGRHEQYF. In nucleotides, the CDR3 is TGCAGTGCCCCACAGGGGCGCCACGAGCAGTACTTC. This chain uses TRBV20-1 with TRBJ2-7, with 7 positions matching TRBD1. Trimming at V came to 6 bases and at J to 5 bases, leaving 7 bases not matched to a gene. The CDR3 length is 12 residues. Germline-derived CDR1 and CDR2 are DFQATT and SNEGSKA (reference sequence).

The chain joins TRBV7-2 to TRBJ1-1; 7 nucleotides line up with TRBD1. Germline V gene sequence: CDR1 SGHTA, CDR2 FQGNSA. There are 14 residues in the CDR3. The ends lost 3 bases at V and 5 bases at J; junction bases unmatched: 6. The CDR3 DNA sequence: TGTGCCAGCAGCTTTGGTCCCAGGGGGACTGAAGCTTTCTTT. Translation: CASSFGPRGTEAFF.

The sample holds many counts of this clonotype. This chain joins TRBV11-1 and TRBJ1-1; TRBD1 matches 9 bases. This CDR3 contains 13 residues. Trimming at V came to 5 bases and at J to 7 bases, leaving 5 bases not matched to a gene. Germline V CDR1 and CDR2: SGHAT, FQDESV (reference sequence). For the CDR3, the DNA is TGTGCCAGCAGCAAGGACAGGGGCGATGAAGCTTTCTTT. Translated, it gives CASSKDRGDEAFF.

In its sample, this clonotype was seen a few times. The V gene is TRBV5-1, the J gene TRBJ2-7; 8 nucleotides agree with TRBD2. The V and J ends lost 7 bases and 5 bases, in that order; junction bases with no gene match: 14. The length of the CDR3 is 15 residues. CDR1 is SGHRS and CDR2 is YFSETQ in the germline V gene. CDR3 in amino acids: CASREGGRTFDEQYF. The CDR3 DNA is TGCGCCAGCCGGGAGGGCGGGAGGACCTTTGACGAGCAGTACTTC.

The CDR3 sequence is CASSTLTPGQNNEQFF. DNA for the CDR3: TGTGCCAGCAGTACCCTAACGCCCGGACAGAACAATGAGCAGTTCTTC. The chain uses TRBV12-3 or TRBV12-4 and TRBJ2-1; D is possibly TRBD1 (6 bases). V was cut by 5 bases and J by 5 bases, with 19 bases left in between. CDR3 length: 16 residues.

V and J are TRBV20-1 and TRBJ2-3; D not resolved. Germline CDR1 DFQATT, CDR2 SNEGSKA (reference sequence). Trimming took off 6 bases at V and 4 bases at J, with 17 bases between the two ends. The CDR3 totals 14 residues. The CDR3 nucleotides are TGCAGTGCCAGCAACCCTGCCCCCCCAGATACGCAGTATTTT. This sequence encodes CSASNPAPPDTQYF.

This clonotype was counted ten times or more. The CDR3 loop reads CASSHRGQSYEQYF. CDR3 coding DNA: TGTGCCAGCAGCCACAGGGGGCAGTCCTACGAGCAGTACTTC. J is TRBJ2-7 and V is TRBV11-1; the match to TRBD1 covers 9 bases. J lost 1 base, V lost 5 bases, and 3 bases had no gene match. From germline, CDR1 is SGHAT and CDR2 FQDESV (reference sequence). The CDR3 loop spans 14 amino acids. The variable domain in full, completed from reference TRBV11-1 and TRBJ2-7, reads EAEVAQSPRYKITEKSQAVAFWCDPISGHATLYWYRQILGQGPELLVQFQDESVVDDSQLPKDRFSAERLKGVDSTLKIQPAELGDSAMYLCASSHRGQSYEQYFGPGTRLTVT.

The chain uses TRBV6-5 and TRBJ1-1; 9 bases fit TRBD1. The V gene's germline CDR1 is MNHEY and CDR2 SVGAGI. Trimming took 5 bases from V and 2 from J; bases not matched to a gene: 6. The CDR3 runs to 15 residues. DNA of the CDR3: TGTGCCAGCAGTAGGGGACAGGGAGGTAACACTGAAGCTTTCTTT. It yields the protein CASSRGQGGNTEAFF.

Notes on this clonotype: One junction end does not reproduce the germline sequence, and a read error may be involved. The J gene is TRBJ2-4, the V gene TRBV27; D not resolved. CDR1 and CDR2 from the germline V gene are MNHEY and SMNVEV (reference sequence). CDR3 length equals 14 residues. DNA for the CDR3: TGTACCAGCAGTTTATCGCAAGCCAAAAACATTCAGTACTTC. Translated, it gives CTSSLSQAKNIQYF.

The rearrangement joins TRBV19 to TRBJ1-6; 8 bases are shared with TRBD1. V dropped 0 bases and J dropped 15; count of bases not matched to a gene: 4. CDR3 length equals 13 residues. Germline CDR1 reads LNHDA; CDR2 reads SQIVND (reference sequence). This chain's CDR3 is CASSIDGQGHLHF. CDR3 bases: TGTGCCAGTAGTATAGACGGACAGGGCCACCTCCACTTT.